This is a list of T cell receptor beta chains from one sample in a study of glioma-infiltrating T cells. One entry per CDR3 protein results from TCRdb running MiXCR on the multiplex PCR reads. The sample consists of around 170,000 distinct CDR3 sequences, around 42% of them appearing once. The sample consisted of glioma tissue, nonneoplastic brain tissue, or PBMCs (not recorded which). The receptors were gathered from a human donor with low-grade glioma or glioblastoma, undergoing nonglioma brain surgery, or in good health (not recorded which). The CDR3 runs from the conserved cysteine through the conserved F or W.

CASSLRGARGRETQYF	TRBV4-1	TRBJ2-5
CASSSTGNSPLHF	TRBV7-9	TRBJ1-6
CSHERRRDTQYF	TRBV29-1	TRBJ2-3
CSARWSFATEAFF	TRBV20-1	TRBJ1-1
CASSPSRSGGPEAFF	TRBV18	TRBJ1-1
CASSLDRVTEAFF	TRBV7-8	TRBJ1-1
CASSLVDRGSLPGTQYF	TRBV28	TRBJ2-3
CASARDLPRCTDTQYF	TRBV2	TRBJ2-3
CASSPRRAEETQYF	TRBV5-4	TRBJ2-5
CASSRSQGRTEAFF	TRBV3-1	TRBJ1-1
CASSQTHPTDTKYF	TRBV7-2	TRBJ2-3
CASINTGRIDQYF	TRBV28	TRBJ2-7
CASNYIGGRGGYEQYF	TRBV2	TRBJ2-7